This TCR beta chain was sequenced during a study of TET2 disruption in CD19-targeted CAR T cells listed by TCRdb under 2018. With regard to the full study: No additional inclusion criteria were applied, and the number of samples was determined by the original clinical trial design and by sample availability.

This sample's treatment or condition label indicates: autologous CTL019 cells: CD19 CAR with 4-1BB and CD3 zeta domains. The CD19 CAR incorporated TCR zeta and 4-1BB costimulatory signaling domains. Leukapheresis was used to collect T cells from peripheral blood for manufacturing CTL019. The DNeasy Blood and Tissue Kit was used to extract genomic DNA from pre-infusion T cells, peripheral blood, or sorted post-infusion T cells. TCR beta chain deep sequencing was performed with the immunoSEQ assay. The study's processing was this. Only productive TCR beta rearrangements were used to calculate clonotype frequencies. Imported from immuneACCESS, the table was reduced by TCRdb to in-frame sequences with V and J called. These copies leave out some clones; in studies compared against another copy, an unresolved V gene accounts for under half, and the cause of the remainder is not known. The DNA was the basis for D and trimming; V, J and clone size are from that table. This sample's table has entries for 25,000 to 30,000 clones. Under 2.5% of the sample rests with the top ten.

As to this clone: The antigen it recognizes is unknown. The read terminates 3 residues before the CDR3 end, so the remaining end is supplied by the germline J gene.

Sequences SEHNR (CDR1) and FQNEAQ (CDR2) are obtained from the germline V gene (reference sequence). There are 15 amino acids in the CDR3, from cysteine to phenylalanine inclusive. Only the CDR3 bases that were read are kept: 36 of them, in frame from base 1. The research as a whole found: Conclusions about the patient's CAR T cells rested on extensive analysis of a single subject.

The clonotype comes from a man aged 65 to 85 with chronic lymphocytic leukemia. The input for sequencing was CD8- CAR+ T cells sorted from cultured blood T cells, taken for CD19 CAR T cell therapy. Interpreted using the paper, the cell subset or site label stands for: CD8-negative CAR-positive T cells from the infusion product. This sequence uses TRBV7-9 and TRBJ2-4; the central 9 bases match TRBD2. The CDR3 protein is CASSSSGGLVETQYF. CDR3 DNA, as far as it was read: TGTGCCAGCAGCTCAAGCGGGGGGTTGGTGGAGACT.